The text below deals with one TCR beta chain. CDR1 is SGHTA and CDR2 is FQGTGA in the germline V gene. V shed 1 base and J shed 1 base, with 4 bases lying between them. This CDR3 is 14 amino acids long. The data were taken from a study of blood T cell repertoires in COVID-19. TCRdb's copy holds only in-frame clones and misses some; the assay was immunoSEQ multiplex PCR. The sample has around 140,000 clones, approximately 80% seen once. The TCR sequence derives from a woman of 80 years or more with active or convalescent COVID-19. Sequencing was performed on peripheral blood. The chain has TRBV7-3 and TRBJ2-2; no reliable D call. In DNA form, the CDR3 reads TGTGCCAGCAGCTTAAGCGGGAACACCGGGGAGCTGTTTTTT. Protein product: CASSLSGNTGELFF.